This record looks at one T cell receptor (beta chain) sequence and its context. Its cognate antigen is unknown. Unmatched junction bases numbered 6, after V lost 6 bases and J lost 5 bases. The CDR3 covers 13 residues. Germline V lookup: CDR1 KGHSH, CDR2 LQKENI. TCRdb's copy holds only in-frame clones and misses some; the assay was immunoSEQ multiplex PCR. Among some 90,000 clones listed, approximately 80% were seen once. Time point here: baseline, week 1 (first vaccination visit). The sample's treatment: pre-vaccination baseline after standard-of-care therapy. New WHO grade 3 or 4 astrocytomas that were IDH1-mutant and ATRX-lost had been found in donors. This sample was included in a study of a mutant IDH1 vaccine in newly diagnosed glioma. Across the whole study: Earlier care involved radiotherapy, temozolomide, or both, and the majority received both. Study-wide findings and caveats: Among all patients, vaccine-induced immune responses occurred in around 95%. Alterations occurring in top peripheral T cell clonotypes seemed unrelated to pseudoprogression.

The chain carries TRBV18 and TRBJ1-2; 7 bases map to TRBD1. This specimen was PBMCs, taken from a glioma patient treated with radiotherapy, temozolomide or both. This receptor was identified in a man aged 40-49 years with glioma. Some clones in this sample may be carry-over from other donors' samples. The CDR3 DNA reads TGTGCCAGCTCCCGGGGGGACAGTTATGGCTACACCTTC. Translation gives CASSRGDSYGYTF.